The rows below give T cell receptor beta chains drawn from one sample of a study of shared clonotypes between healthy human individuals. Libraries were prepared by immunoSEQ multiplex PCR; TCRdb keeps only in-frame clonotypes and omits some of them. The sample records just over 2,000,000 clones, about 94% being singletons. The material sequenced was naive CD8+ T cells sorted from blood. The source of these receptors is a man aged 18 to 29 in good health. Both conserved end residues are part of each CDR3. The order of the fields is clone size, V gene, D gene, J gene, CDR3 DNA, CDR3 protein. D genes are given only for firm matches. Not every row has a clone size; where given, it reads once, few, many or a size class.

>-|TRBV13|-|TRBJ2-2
TGTGCCAGCAGCCCGCTAGGACAGAACACCGGGGAGCTGTTTTTT
CASSPLGQNTGELFF
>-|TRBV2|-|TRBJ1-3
TGTGCCAGCAGTGGACCCCGAACGGGGGGATCTGGAGGAAACACCATATATTTT
CASSGPRTGGSGGNTIYF
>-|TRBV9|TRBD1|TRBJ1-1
TGTGCCAGCAGCCCGGGACAGTTTCCCACTGAAGCTTTCTTT
CASSPGQFPTEAFF
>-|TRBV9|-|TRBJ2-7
TGTGCCAGCAGCGTAGGGCTAGCTGGGTACGAGCAGTACTTC
CASSVGLAGYEQYF
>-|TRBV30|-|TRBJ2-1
TGTGCCTGGAGTGGCCAGGGTGGAGGCTACAATGAGCAGTTCTTC
CAWSGQGGGYNEQFF
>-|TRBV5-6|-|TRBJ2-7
TGTGCCAGCAGCTTTGGAGGGGACTACGAGCAGTACTTC
CASSFGGDYEQYF
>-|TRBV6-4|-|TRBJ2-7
TGTGCCAGCAGTCAGATGGACAGCTCCTACGAGCAGTACTTC
CASSQMDSSYEQYF
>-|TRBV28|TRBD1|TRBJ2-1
TGTGCCAGCAGTTTCCCCGACAGGGGCACCTACAATGAGCAGTTCTTC
CASSFPDRGTYNEQFF
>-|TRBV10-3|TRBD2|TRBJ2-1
TGTGCCATCAGTGAGGTAGCGGGAGGGCGCAGTCCTGAGCAGTTCTTC
CAISEVAGGRSPEQFF
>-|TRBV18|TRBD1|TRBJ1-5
TGTGCCAGCTCACCCACAGGGGGCAATCAGCCCCAGCATTTT
CASSPTGGNQPQHF
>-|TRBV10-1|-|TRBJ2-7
TGCGCCAGCAGTGTTGGACAGAACTACGAGCAGTACTTC
CASSVGQNYEQYF
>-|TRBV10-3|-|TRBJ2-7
TGTGCCATCAGTGTTAGTGGGTCGTACTACGAGCAGTACTTC
CAISVSGSYYEQYF
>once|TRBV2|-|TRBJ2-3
TGTGCCAGCAGTGAAATGGGCATCACGGATACGCAGTATTTT
CASSEMGITDTQYF
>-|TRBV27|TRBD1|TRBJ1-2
TGTGCCAGCAGAGGACAGGGGTTGGTGGGCTACACCTTC
CASRGQGLVGYTF
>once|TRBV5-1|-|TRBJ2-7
TGCGCCAGCAGCTTAACGGCGCTATCCTACGAGCAGTACTTC
CASSLTALSYEQYF
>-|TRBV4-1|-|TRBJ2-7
TGCGCCAGCAGCCAAGAAGAAGGGGTCATGGGGGATGAGCAGTACTTC
CASSQEEGVMGDEQYF
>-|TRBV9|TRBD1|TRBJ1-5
TGTGCCAGCAGCGTGGAGGGACAGCCTTATAGCAATCAGCCCCAGCATTTT
CASSVEGQPYSNQPQHF
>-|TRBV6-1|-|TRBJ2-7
TGTGCCAGCAGCGTAAGGGGGTCCTACGAGCAGTACTTC
CASSVRGSYEQYF
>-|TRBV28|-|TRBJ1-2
TGTGCCAGCAGCGCAGCCGGGACGGCTTATGGCTACACCTTC
CASSAAGTAYGYTF
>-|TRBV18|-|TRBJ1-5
TGTGCCAGCTCACCCGGGGTGCAGCCCCAGCATTTT
CASSPGVQPQHF
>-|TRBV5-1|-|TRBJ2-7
TGCGCCAGCAGCTTGGGCAGTTCCTACGAGCAGTACTTC
CASSLGSSYEQYF
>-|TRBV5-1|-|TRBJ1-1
TGCGCCAGCAGCTTGAAAAGCCGGTGGGCTGAAGCTTTCTTT
CASSLKSRWAEAFF
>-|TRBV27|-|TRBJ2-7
TGTGCCAGCAGTTTATCGGACGCGACCCCCTACGAGCAGTACTTC
CASSLSDATPYEQYF
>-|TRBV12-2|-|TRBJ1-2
TGTGCAAGTCGCCCCCGCGGAGGCTACACCTTC
CASRPRGGYTF
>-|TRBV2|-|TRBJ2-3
TGTGCCAGCAGTGGGGAGTACTCTTGGGATACGCAGTATTTT
CASSGEYSWDTQYF
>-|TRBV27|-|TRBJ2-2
TGTGCCAGCAGTTTACTTGGACAGTCGAACACCGGGGAGCTGTTTTTT
CASSLLGQSNTGELFF
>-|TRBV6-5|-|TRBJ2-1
TGTGCCAGCAGTTACGCCGGGACGATTGAGCAGTTCTTC
CASSYAGTIEQFF
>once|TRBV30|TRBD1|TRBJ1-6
TGTGCCTGGAGTTTGGGGACAGGCGGAATTTACCACTTT
CAWSLGTGGIYHF
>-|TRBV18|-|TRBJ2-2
TGTGCCAGCTCACCAAGCCGGGGTGTTACAAACACCGGGGAGCTGTTTTTT
CASSPSRGVTNTGELFF
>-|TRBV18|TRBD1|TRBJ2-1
TGTGCCAGCTCACCCCCGGGACAGGAGATTGACTCCTACAATGAGCAGTTCTTC
CASSPPGQEIDSYNEQFF
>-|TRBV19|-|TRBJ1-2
TGTGCCAGTAGTATAGTGCCGAACCTCAACTATGGCTACACCTTC
CASSIVPNLNYGYTF
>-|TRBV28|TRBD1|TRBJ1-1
TGTGCCAGCAGTTTAGCCCCGACAGGGCTGAACACTGAAGCTTTCTTT
CASSLAPTGLNTEAFF
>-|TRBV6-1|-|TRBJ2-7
TGTGCCAGCAGTGTCAGGACAGCTACCTACGAGCAGTACTTC
CASSVRTATYEQYF
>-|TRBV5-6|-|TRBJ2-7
TGTGCCAGCAGCCCCGCCGGGACCAGCGGCGAGCAGTACTTC
CASSPAGTSGEQYF
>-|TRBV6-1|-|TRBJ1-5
TGTGCCAGCAGTGAAGGATATGGGGGAGGCAATCAGCCCCAGCATTTT
CASSEGYGGGNQPQHF
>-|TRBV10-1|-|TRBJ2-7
TGCGCCAGCAAGGGTTTTCGGAGACTCCAATCCTACGAGCAGTACTTC
CASKGFRRLQSYEQYF
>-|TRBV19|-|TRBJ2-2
TGTGCCAGTAGTATAGATCTGGGCGGGGACACCGGGGAGCTGTTTTTT
CASSIDLGGDTGELFF